The 26 T cell receptor beta chains below come from one sample, sequenced in a study of response to subunit inactivated influenza vaccine (dated by TCRdb to the late 2010s). To prepare the library, RT-PCR was applied. The listed sequencing device is Illumina HiSeq 2500. TCRdb trimmed public reads at Q25 via fastp, called clones via MiXCR and kept in-frame beta chains. Rows with one shared CDR3 protein collapse into an entry with the most common genes and DNA. The sample profile shows 650,000 to 800,000 distinct CDR3 sequences; approximately 17% of them were found once. Approximately 10% of the sample rests with the top ten. This specimen was PBMCs from blood, taken roughly 5 days after vaccination. Every receptor here comes from a man aged 50 to 60 who received an inactivated influenza vaccine. Donor details come from another sample of the same person, matched by shared clones.

In this sample, this clonotype turned up a few times. The chain has TRBV6-1 and TRBJ1-2; D ambiguous. The CDR3 has 13 amino acids. CDR1 MNHNS and CDR2 SASEGT come from the germline V gene. The V and J ends lost 6 bases and 3 bases respectively, with 11 bases between them. In DNA, the CDR3 is TGTGCCAGCAGCAGTGGGCAGTACTATGGCTACACCTTC. Its protein is CASSSGQYYGYTF.

The DNA for the CDR3 is TGCAGTGCTAACCCTGGGACTAGCGGATTCTACGAGCAGTACTTC. This gives the protein CSANPGTSGFYEQYF. This chain uses TRBV20-1 with TRBJ2-7, with 11 bases lining up with TRBD2. Per the germline V gene, CDR1 is DFQATT and CDR2 is SNEGSKA (reference sequence). V trimming: 4 bases; J trimming: 3 bases; junction bases outside the gene matches: 8. The CDR3 loop spans 15 amino acids.

This chain connects TRBV20-1 to TRBJ2-3, with 12 bases matching TRBD2. The CDR3 is 15 amino acids. The V gene's germline CDR1 is DFQATT and CDR2 SNEGSKA (reference sequence). With V trimmed by 7 bases and J by 3 bases, 8 bases remained unmatched. The CDR3 bases are TGCAGTGGGGATGGGACTAGCGGGCGGACAGATACGCAGTATTTT. Amino acids: CSGDGTSGRTDTQYF.

This clonotype has a handful of counts. V usage is TRBV10-3 and J usage is TRBJ2-7; 13 nucleotides agree with TRBD2. V lost 8 bases to trimming and J lost 5 bases; unmatched junction nucleotides: 6. The CDR3 is made up of 14 amino acids. The germline CDR1 and CDR2 sequences are ENHRY and SYGVKD. CDR3 nucleotide sequence: TGTGCCATCGCAGGACTAGCGGGAGTGAACGAGCAGTACTTC. Translation: CAIAGLAGVNEQYF.

This clonotype showed up just a few times. This chain links TRBV12-3 or TRBV12-4 with TRBJ2-4; the D gene could be TRBD1 or TRBD2 (5 bases each). V was clipped by 1 base and J by 0 bases, with 22 bases between them. The CDR3 sequence is 20 residues long. The DNA for the CDR3 is TGTGCCAGCAGTTTAGAGCCCCGGGACCAGACAGCCCTAGCCAAAAACATTCAGTACTTC. Translation: CASSLEPRDQTALAKNIQYF.

V is TRBV20-1 and J is TRBJ2-5, with D uncertain. CDR1 and CDR2 from the germline V gene are DFQATT and SNEGSKA (reference sequence). CDR3 length: 14 amino acids. Deletions cut 3 bases from V and 3 bases from J, with 14 bases between. CDR3 nucleotide sequence: TGCAGTGCTAGGAAGGCAACGGAAAAAGAGACCCAGTACTTC. This sequence encodes CSARKATEKETQYF.

The sample holds a few counts of this clonotype. This chain links TRBV5-1 with TRBJ2-7, with 8 positions matching TRBD1. Germline-derived CDR1 and CDR2 are SGHRS and YFSETQ. CDR3 length: 15 residues. Trimming cost V 0 bases and J 3 bases; bases outside gene matches: 5. The CDR3 reads CASSLGVQGVYEQYF. The CDR3, as DNA: TGCGCCAGCAGCTTGGGAGTACAGGGGGTCTACGAGCAGTACTTC.

This rearrangement joins TRBV20-1 to TRBJ2-5; a weak D match, TRBD2 (5 bases). V lost 6 bases, J lost 5 bases, and 13 bases lay in between. This CDR3 has 12 amino acids. Germline CDR1 is DFQATT and CDR2 is SNEGSKA (reference sequence). CDR3 amino acids: CSAVWLAETQYF. CDR3 in DNA: TGCAGTGCCGTCTGGCTAGCTGAGACCCAGTACTTC.

This chain uses TRBV4-2 with TRBJ2-6; 7 bases match TRBD2. The germline gives CDR1 LGHNA, CDR2 YNFKEQ. With V trimmed by 2 bases and J by 2 bases, 3 bases remained unmatched. This CDR3 region has 16 residues. The chain's CDR3 is CASSQSGTTGANVLTF. CDR3 bases: TGTGCCAGCAGCCAAAGCGGGACTACTGGGGCCAACGTCCTGACTTTC.

This clonotype showed up just a few times. The chain combines TRBV27 with TRBJ2-7, with D possibly TRBD2 on 5 matching bases. The CDR3 sequence is 14 residues long. Trimming pared 3 bases from V and 5 bases from J, leaving 14 bases between. The germline gives CDR1 MNHEY, CDR2 SMNVEV (reference sequence). CDR3 coding DNA: TGTGCCAGCAGTTTCCTCTTTGCTAGCCACGAGCAGTACTTC. This translates into CASSFLFASHEQYF.

J is TRBJ2-5 and V is TRBV5-1; no reliable D call. V lost 0 bases and J lost 4, with 19 bases in between. The CDR3 is made up of 17 amino acids. The germline V gene has CDR1 SGHRS and CDR2 YFSETQ. CDR3 coding DNA: TGCGCCAGCAGCTTGGCAAGGCAGCGTTTCGGTACAGAGACCCAGTACTTC. Protein: CASSLARQRFGTETQYF. Filled out from reference TRBV5-1 and TRBJ2-5, the complete variable domain reads KAGVTQTPRYLIKTRGQQVTLSCSPISGHRSVSWYQQTPGQGLQFLFEYFSETQRNKGNFPGRFSGRQFSNSRSEMNVSTLELGDSALYLCASSLARQRFGTETQYFGPGTRLLVL.

This clonotype has more than one count but fewer than ten. The chain is built from TRBV21-1 and TRBJ2-7; the table names TRBD1, a call not compared with the DNA. TRBV21-1 is a pseudogene locus. This CDR3 is built from 12 residues. This CDR3 reads CASIPRSYEQYF. CDR3 coding DNA: TGTGCCAGCATCCCCCGGTCTTACGAGCAGTACTTC.

This clonotype came up many times. This chain uses TRBV5-6 with TRBJ2-5; 9 positions agree with TRBD1. Germline assignment: CDR1 SGHDT and CDR2 YYEEEE. CDR3 length equals 15 residues. The V segment lost 3 bases and the J segment 5 bases; nucleotides outside the gene matches: 8. The CDR3 spells CASSWTGTGSETQYF. The CDR3 DNA is TGTGCCAGCAGCTGGACCGGGACAGGGTCCGAGACCCAGTACTTC.

This clonotype was observed a few times. This chain uses TRBV28 with TRBJ1-6; 8 bases map to TRBD1. The CDR3 spans 17 residues. J gave up 0 bases and V 4 bases, and 5 bases lay outside the gene matches. Germline CDR1 is MDHEN and CDR2 is SYDVKM. The CDR3 nucleotides read TGTGCCAGCAGTTCAACAGGGGGGGTCTCCTATAATTCACCCCTCCACTTT. It encodes CASSSTGGVSYNSPLHF.

This clonotype was seen a handful of times. V and J are TRBV28 and TRBJ2-1, with 9 bases fitting TRBD1. Trimming removed 4 bases from V and 4 bases from J; junction bases left unmatched: 5. The CDR3 totals 15 residues. Germline values: CDR1 MDHEN, CDR2 SYDVKM. CDR3 sequence (DNA): TGTGCCAGCAGTTGGCCGGGACAGGGTTACAATGAGCAGTTCTTC. It is translated as CASSWPGQGYNEQFF.

This clonotype was observed a few times. The DNA for the CDR3 is TGTGCCAGCAGCCGCTCACCCGGGGGTGGCTACACCTTC. This codes for CASSRSPGGGYTF. The V and J genes are TRBV7-9 and TRBJ1-2, with D possibly being TRBD1 (5 bases). V lost 5 bases, J lost 7 bases, and 14 bases lay in between. The CDR3 extends over 13 amino acids. Per germline, CDR1 SEHNR and CDR2 FQNEAQ (reference sequence).

The chain couples TRBV28 to TRBJ2-7, with 9 positions matching TRBD1. Germline CDR1 MDHEN, CDR2 SYDVKM. With 6 bases clipped from V and 6 bases from J, the junction kept 0 bases outside the gene matches. CDR3 length: 11 amino acids. The chain's CDR3 is CASRGQGEQYF. CDR3 sequence (DNA): TGTGCCAGCAGGGGACAGGGCGAGCAGTACTTC.

V is TRBV7-9 and J is TRBJ1-2; unclear D gene. This CDR3 has 13 residues. The germline gives CDR1 SEHNR, CDR2 FQNEAQ (reference sequence). V shed 4 bases and J shed 4 bases, with 10 bases lying between them. The CDR3, as DNA: TGTGCCAGCAGCTCCTGGGGAGGCTATGGCTACACCTTC. Translated, it gives CASSSWGGYGYTF. Full variable domain (missing parts from reference TRBV7-9 and TRBJ1-2): DTGVSQNPRHKITKRGQNVTFRCDPISEHNRLYWYRQTLGQGPEFLTYFQNEAQLEKSRLLSDRFSAERPKGSFSTLEIQRTEQGDSAMYLCASSSWGGYGYTFGSGTRLTVV.

This sequence joins TRBV12-3 or TRBV12-4 and TRBJ1-6; TRBD1 matches 7 bases. The CDR3 spans 16 residues. The V gene end was trimmed by 7 bases and the J gene end by 5 bases; junction bases not matched to a gene: 11. The CDR3 protein is CASTPGSGGHNSPLHF. CDR3 bases: TGTGCCAGCACCCCAGGGTCAGGGGGGCATAATTCACCCCTCCACTTT.

The chain couples TRBV19 to TRBJ2-1; D unresolved. The CDR3 runs 11 residues. CDR1 is LNHDA, CDR2 SQIVND, per germline (reference sequence). V was pared by 1 base and J by 9 bases, with 4 bases between. The CDR3 loop is CASSIGGEQFF. DNA for the CDR3: TGTGCCAGTAGTATAGGTGGTGAGCAGTTCTTC.

There are many counts of this clonotype. V is TRBV20-1 and J is TRBJ2-1; TRBD1 matches 8 bases. V trimming: 2 bases; J trimming: 5 bases; junction bases outside the gene matches: 11. This CDR3 is built from 16 residues. CDR1 and CDR2 (germline): DFQATT, SNEGSKA (reference sequence). The CDR3 protein is CSARPGQGNPHNEQFF. The CDR3 DNA reads as TGCAGTGCTAGACCCGGACAGGGAAACCCTCACAATGAGCAGTTCTTC.

The V call is TRBV5-1, the J call TRBJ1-6; 7 bases are shared with TRBD1. With V trimmed by 1 base and J by 9 bases, 7 bases remained unmatched. CDR1 and CDR2 (germline): SGHRS, YFSETQ. This CDR3 has 15 residues. CDR3: CASSLKGASGSPLHF. The CDR3 bases are TGCGCCAGCAGCTTGAAGGGGGCCTCCGGTTCACCCCTCCACTTT.

This clonotype was seen more than once but under ten times. V gene TRBV10-3 combines with J gene TRBJ1-6, with 10 bases lining up with TRBD1. Losses at the gene ends were 2 bases for V and 7 bases for J; bases not matched to a gene: 5. The germline gives CDR1 ENHRY, CDR2 SYGVKD. The CDR3 has 16 amino acids. The chain's CDR3 is CAISENRGQGNSPLHF. For the CDR3, the DNA is TGTGCCATCAGTGAGAATAGGGGACAGGGGAATTCACCCCTCCACTTT.

This clonotype was seen a few times. This chain links TRBV15 with TRBJ1-1; 7 bases map to TRBD1. CDR1 is LNHNV, CDR2 YYDKDF, per germline (reference sequence). V dropped 9 bases and J dropped 1; count of bases not matched to a gene: 5. The CDR3 spans 13 residues. The CDR3 spells CATETGRNTEAFF. DNA of the CDR3: TGTGCCACTGAGACAGGGAGGAACACTGAAGCTTTCTTT.

In its sample, this clonotype was seen a few times. J is TRBJ2-1 and V is TRBV10-3; 7 positions agree with TRBD1. The CDR3 length is 15 residues. CDR1 and CDR2 from the germline V gene are ENHRY and SYGVKD. Germline trimming cut 6 bases from V and 4 bases from J; bases unmatched to any gene: 9. The CDR3 region is CAISQTGAEYNEQFF. DNA for the CDR3: TGTGCCATCAGCCAAACAGGGGCCGAGTACAATGAGCAGTTCTTC.

The chain combines TRBV2 with TRBJ2-2; unclear D gene. Germline V gene data show CDR1 as SNHLY and CDR2 as FYNNEI. The CDR3 consists of 14 residues. Trimming left V 7 bases short and J 4 bases short, with 13 bases between. DNA for the CDR3: TGTGCCAGCACGGATCGGCTGAGCACCGGGGAGCTGTTTTTT. Translation gives CASTDRLSTGELFF.